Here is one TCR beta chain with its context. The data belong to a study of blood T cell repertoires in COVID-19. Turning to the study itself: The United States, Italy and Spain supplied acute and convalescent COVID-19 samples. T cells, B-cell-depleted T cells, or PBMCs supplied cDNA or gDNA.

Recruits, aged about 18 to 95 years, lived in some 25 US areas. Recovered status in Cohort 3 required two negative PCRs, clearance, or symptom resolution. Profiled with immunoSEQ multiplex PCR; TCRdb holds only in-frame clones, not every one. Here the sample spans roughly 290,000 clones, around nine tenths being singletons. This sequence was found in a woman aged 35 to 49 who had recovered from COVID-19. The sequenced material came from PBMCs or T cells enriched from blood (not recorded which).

CDR3 nucleotide sequence: TGTGCCAGTAGTCAGGACAGGCGAAGCTCCTACAATGAGCAGTTCTTC. It specifies CASSQDRRSSYNEQFF. The genes are TRBV19 and TRBJ2-1, with TRBD1 identical over 7 bases. The CDR3 contains 16 residues. Germline-derived CDR1 and CDR2 are LNHDA and SQIVND (reference sequence). The V gene end was trimmed by 5 bases and the J gene end by 0 bases; junction bases not matched to a gene: 7.